This T cell receptor (beta chain) is from a study of PD-1 blockade in classical Hodgkin lymphoma. Sequenced by immunoSEQ multiplex PCR; TCRdb stores in-frame clones only, minus some. The sample has about 51,000 clones, nearly 80% seen once. The time point denotes: cycle 4 day 1 (C4D1), after five to seven weeks of nivolumab. Every one of the patients relapsed after autologous stem cell transplantation (brentuximab vedotin exposure was variable). The CDR3 spans 16 residues. V lost 0 bases to trimming and J lost 2 bases; unmatched junction nucleotides: 3. Germline CDR1 SGHRS, CDR2 YFSETQ. Sample: peripheral blood mononuclear cells (PBMCs), taken before the fourth cycle of nivolumab. This chain connects TRBV5-1 to TRBJ2-2, with 8 bases lining up with TRBD1. The sequence was collected from a human donor with classical Hodgkin lymphoma. This chain's CDR3 is CASSLVGQGNTGELFF. In DNA, the CDR3 is TGCGCCAGCAGCTTGGTCGGACAGGGTAACACCGGGGAGCTGTTTTTT.